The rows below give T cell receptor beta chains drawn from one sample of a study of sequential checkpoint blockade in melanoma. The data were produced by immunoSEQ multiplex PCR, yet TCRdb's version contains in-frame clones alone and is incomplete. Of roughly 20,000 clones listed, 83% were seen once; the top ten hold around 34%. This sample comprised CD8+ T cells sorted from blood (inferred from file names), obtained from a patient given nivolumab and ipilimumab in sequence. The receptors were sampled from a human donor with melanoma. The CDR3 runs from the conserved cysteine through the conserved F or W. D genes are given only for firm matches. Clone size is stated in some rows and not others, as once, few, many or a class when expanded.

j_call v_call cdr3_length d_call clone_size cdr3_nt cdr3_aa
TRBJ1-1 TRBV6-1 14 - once TGTGCCAGCAGTGACCACGGCGGAGGGACTGAAGCTTTCTTT CASSDHGGGTEAFF
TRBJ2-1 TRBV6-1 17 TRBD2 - TGTGCCAGCAGTGAAGCGGAGGGGACTAGCGGATACAATGAGCAGTTCTTC CASSEAEGTSGYNEQFF
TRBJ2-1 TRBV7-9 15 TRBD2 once TGTGCCAGCAGCCCGACTAGCGGGAGGGCCGATGAGCAGTTCTTC CASSPTSGRADEQFF
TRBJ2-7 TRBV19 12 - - TGTGCCAGTCGCCAGGGGAGTTACGAGCAGTACTTC CASRQGSYEQYF
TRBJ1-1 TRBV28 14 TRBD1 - TGTGCCAGCAAGTTCCAGGGGGCTCACACTGAAGCTTTCTTT CASKFQGAHTEAFF
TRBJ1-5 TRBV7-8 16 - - TGTGCCAGCAGCTTAGGGGTCGGGACTGGCAATCAGCCCCAGCATTTT CASSLGVGTGNQPQHF
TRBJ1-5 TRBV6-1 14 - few TGTGCCAGCCCGCTTCCCTCCAGCGGCCAGCCCCAGCATTTT CASPLPSSGQPQHF
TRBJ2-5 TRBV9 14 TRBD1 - TGTGCCAGCAGCGTAGAAGGGGGCGGAGAGACCCAGTACTTC CASSVEGGGETQYF
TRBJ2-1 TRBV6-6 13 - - TGTGCCAGCAGGGGACTCCAGAAGAATGAGCAGTTCTTC CASRGLQKNEQFF
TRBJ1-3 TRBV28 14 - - TGTGCCAGCAGTTTTCGGGGTCCTGGAAACACCATATATTTT CASSFRGPGNTIYF
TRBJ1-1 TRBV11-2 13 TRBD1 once TGTGCCAGCAGCTTATCAGGGGGCACTGAAGCTTTCTTT CASSLSGGTEAFF
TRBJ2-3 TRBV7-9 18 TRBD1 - TGTGCCAGCAGCTTATCCGGGACAGGGGGCGCAGGAGCAGATACGCAGTATTTT CASSLSGTGGAGADTQYF
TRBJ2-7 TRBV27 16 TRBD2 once TGTGCCAGCAGTCGCCTGAAAAGCGGGGGGATCTACGAGCAGTACTTC CASSRLKSGGIYEQYF
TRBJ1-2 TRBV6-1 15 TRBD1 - TGTGCCAGCAGTGACCCTCCGACAGGGGACTATGGCTACACCTTC CASSDPPTGDYGYTF
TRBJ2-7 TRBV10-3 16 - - TGTGCCATCAGTGTAGAGGCGGCCCGCGGCTCCTACGAGCAGTACTTC CAISVEAARGSYEQYF
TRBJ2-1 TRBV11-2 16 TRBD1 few TGTGCCAGCAGCTGGACAGGGGTGGCGACCTACAATGAGCAGTTCTTC CASSWTGVATYNEQFF
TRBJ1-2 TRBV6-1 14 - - TGTGCCAGCAGCCTAAAGGATGAGGGAGACGGCTACACCTTC CASSLKDEGDGYTF
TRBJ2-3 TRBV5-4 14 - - TGTGCCAGCAGCGACGGACAGATCACAGATACGCAGTATTTT CASSDGQITDTQYF